Below, 14 T cell receptor beta chains from the same sample are listed, as sequenced in a study of shared clonotypes between healthy human individuals (dated by TCRdb to about 2020). The library was generated by the immunoSEQ multiplex PCR assay. The clones in this table, taken by TCRdb from immuneACCESS, are in-frame only. Not every clone is retained; where verified, under half of the shortfall comes from an unresolved V gene, and the cause of the rest is unknown. This sample holds roughly 700,000 clones; about 90% were observed only once. More than 30% of the sample comes from the top ten. Specimen: memory CD8+ T cells from PBMCs. The cell subset or site label for this specimen denotes: CD45RO+ cells pooled with CCR7-negative TemRA cells. All receptors come from a man between 18 and 35 years old in good health. Some clones in this sample may be carry-over from other donors' samples.

This rearrangement joins TRBV7-3 to TRBJ2-7; D not certain. V was shortened by 5 bases and J by 7 bases, with 15 bases between the two germline ends. Germline V lookup: CDR1 SGHTA, CDR2 FQGTGA. There are 13 residues in the CDR3. DNA of the CDR3: TGTGCCAGCAGCCCTTACCAACTGGGGGAGCAGTACTTC. Translated, it gives CASSPYQLGEQYF.

This chain uses TRBV7-9 with TRBJ2-6; TRBD1 matches 10 bases. V trimming: 5 bases; J trimming: 3 bases; junction bases outside the gene matches: 7. The CDR3 runs to 17 residues. Per germline, CDR1 SEHNR and CDR2 FQNEAQ (reference sequence). The CDR3 DNA sequence: TGTGCCAGCAGCCCCCGACAGGGGGCGCTTGGGGCCAACGTCCTGACTTTC. Its protein is CASSPRQGALGANVLTF.

The rearrangement links TRBV6-5 to TRBJ2-5; maybe TRBD1 (7 bases). The J call may be faulty, since TRBJ2-7 better matches the DNA end. The CDR3 runs 15 residues. Germline V lookup: CDR1 MNHEY, CDR2 SVGAGI. The CDR3 nucleotides read TGTGCCAGCAGGCCGGGACAGACTAGCTCCTACGAGCAGTACTTC. This gives the protein CASRPGQTSSYEQYF.

The rearrangement joins TRBV6-6 to TRBJ1-4; 10 bases agree with TRBD1. This CDR3 comprises 13 residues. Trimming cost V 10 bases and J 8 bases; bases outside gene matches: 7. CDR1 and CDR2 (germline): MNHNY, SVGAGI (reference sequence). CDR3 region: CATHRDRGEKLFF. As DNA, the CDR3 is TGTGCCACCCACCGGGACAGGGGCGAAAAACTGTTTTTT.

This clone was seen a handful of times. The J gene is TRBJ2-7, the V gene TRBV7-6, with a possible D match to TRBD1 (6 bases). Trimming removed 5 bases from V and 6 bases from J, with 14 bases in between. CDR1 and CDR2 (germline): SGHVS, FNYEAQ. There are 13 residues in the CDR3. DNA of the CDR3: TGTGCCAGCAGCCCAACAGGGTTAGGCGAGCAGTACTTC. It yields the protein CASSPTGLGEQYF.

This chain joins TRBV7-9 and TRBJ2-3; 8 nucleotides match TRBD1. Germline CDR1 is SEHNR and CDR2 is FQNEAQ (reference sequence). The CDR3 is made up of 14 amino acids. Trimming removed 7 bases from V and 4 bases from J; junction bases left unmatched: 7. CDR3: CASTQRTGPDTQYF. CDR3 sequence (DNA): TGTGCCAGCACCCAAAGGACAGGGCCAGATACGCAGTATTTT.

The chain carries TRBV10-3 and TRBJ2-1; maybe TRBD2 (6 bases). CDR1 is ENHRY and CDR2 is SYGVKD in the germline V gene. CDR3 length: 17 amino acids. Trimming left V 0 bases short and J 0 bases short, with 12 bases between. The CDR3 sequence: CAISESAGLGSYNEQFF. The CDR3 DNA is TGTGCCATCAGTGAGTCGGCGGGATTGGGCTCCTACAATGAGCAGTTCTTC.

V usage is TRBV7-6 and J usage is TRBJ2-1, with a weak D call TRBD2 (6 bases). This CDR3 has 13 amino acids. Germline V lookup: CDR1 SGHVS, CDR2 FNYEAQ. Trimming removed 3 bases from V and 9 bases from J, with 12 bases in between. The CDR3 sequence is CASSLSGSLEQFF. The CDR3 DNA sequence: TGTGCCAGCAGCTTGTCCGGGAGCCTTGAGCAGTTCTTC.

The rearrangement uses TRBV9 and TRBJ2-1, with TRBD2 identical over 7 bases. Germline CDR1 reads SGDLS; CDR2 reads YYNGEE. The CDR3 has 18 amino acids. Germline trimming cut 4 bases from V and 8 bases from J; bases unmatched to any gene: 21. The chain's CDR3 is CASSTFLWEGGPRDEQFF. As DNA, the CDR3 is TGTGCCAGCAGCACCTTCCTGTGGGAGGGAGGGCCTCGGGATGAGCAGTTCTTC.

This chain uses TRBV29-1 with TRBJ1-2, with 8 bases that match TRBD1. Germline V lookup: CDR1 SQVTM, CDR2 ANQGSEA. This CDR3 comprises 15 residues. After removal of 6 bases from V and 7 bases from J, the junction contained 16 bases not matched to a gene. CDR3 loop: CSVDSPGQDLVGYTF. CDR3 coding DNA: TGCAGCGTGGATTCACCGGGACAGGACCTGGTTGGCTACACCTTC.

The rearrangement joins TRBV25-1 to TRBJ1-4, with D uncertain. Trimming took off 10 bases at V and 2 bases at J, with 11 bases between the two ends. CDR1 MGHDK and CDR2 SYGVNS come from the germline V gene. The CDR3 contains 13 residues. This CDR3 is CATKTFTNEKLFF. In DNA, the CDR3 is TGTGCCACCAAGACATTTACTAATGAAAAACTGTTTTTT.

The chain employs TRBV2 and TRBJ2-4; 10 bases match TRBD1. This CDR3 has 15 residues. Germline trimming cut 6 bases from V and 1 base from J; bases unmatched to any gene: 3. From germline, CDR1 is SNHLY and CDR2 FYNNEI. CDR3 region: CASRTGQGAKNIQYF. Written as DNA, the CDR3 is TGTGCCAGCAGAACGGGACAGGGGGCCAAAAACATTCAGTACTTC.

V and J are TRBV7-6 and TRBJ2-7; TRBD1 matches 8 bases. The germline CDR1 and CDR2 sequences are SGHVS and FNYEAQ. CDR3 length: 13 amino acids. The J segment lost 5 bases and the V segment lost 4 bases, leaving 4 bases of the junction unmatched. This CDR3 is CASSWTGSHEQYF. The CDR3 coding sequence is TGTGCCAGCAGCTGGACAGGGTCCCACGAGCAGTACTTC.

CDR3 in DNA: TGTGCCAGCAGCCGCTCTGGGGCCAACGTCCTGACTTTC. This translates into CASSRSGANVLTF. V and J are TRBV27 and TRBJ2-6; D unclear. This CDR3 spans 13 amino acids. The germline V gene has CDR1 MNHEY and CDR2 SMNVEV (reference sequence). V gave up 6 bases and J gave up 0 bases, with 3 bases separating them.